This T cell receptor beta chain was identified during a study of T-cell reconstitution after alpha-beta-depleted transplantation in children. Study observations and caveats: Some patients owed their high day-60 TCRbeta diversity to surviving recipient T cells and thymic progenitors.

In the case of this clonotype: Its cognate antigen is unknown.

The TCRbeta library incorporated unique molecular identifiers. TCRdb recomputed calls from the PCR reads with MiXCR, one row per CDR3 protein. Of hundreds of thousands of distinct CDR3 sequences listed, more than 20% are singletons. Trimming cost V 7 bases and J 5 bases; bases outside gene matches: 8. The CDR3 runs to 14 residues. Germline values: CDR1 MDHEN, CDR2 SYDVKM. The sequenced sample was PBMCs, mostly from graft donor cells, obtained 360 days after TCRalphabeta/CD19-depleted stem cell transplant. The chain has TRBV28 and TRBJ2-5, with 9 bases fitting TRBD2. The sequence was collected from a boy under three years old who had a stem cell transplant for acute myeloid leukemia, so the T cells may come from the graft donor. CDR3 coding DNA: TGTGCCAGCACCCTAGCGGGGCAGGAGGAGACCCAGTACTTC. Amino acid sequence: CASTLAGQEETQYF.